The text below deals with one TCR beta chain. Its antigen is currently unknown. Clones were read by immunoSEQ multiplex PCR, and TCRdb kept only the in-frame ones, dropping some. The sample shows 95,000 to 130,000 clones, over 75% of them seen only once. The record originates from a study of T cell responses to AZD1222 COVID-19 vaccine. Study conclusions and caveats: Repertoire sampling was restricted to post-peak T cell response timepoints. Clonal diversity was possibly underestimated; the donors were predominantly white British and more often female. Spike regions recognized by vaccine-associated CD4 TCRs spanned the protein, led by 160-218 and 743-854.

The V gene end was trimmed by 4 bases and the J gene end by 3 bases; junction bases not matched to a gene: 6. CDR1 and CDR2 (germline): MDHEN, SYDVKM. There are 14 residues in the CDR3. J is TRBJ2-7 and V is TRBV28; 7 nucleotides line up with TRBD2. The source is an adult in good health. Specimen: peripheral blood, collected on day 0 of AZD1222 vaccination. CDR3 region: CASSYFRGDYEQYF. The CDR3 coding sequence is TGTGCCAGCAGTTATTTCCGGGGGGACTACGAGCAGTACTTC.